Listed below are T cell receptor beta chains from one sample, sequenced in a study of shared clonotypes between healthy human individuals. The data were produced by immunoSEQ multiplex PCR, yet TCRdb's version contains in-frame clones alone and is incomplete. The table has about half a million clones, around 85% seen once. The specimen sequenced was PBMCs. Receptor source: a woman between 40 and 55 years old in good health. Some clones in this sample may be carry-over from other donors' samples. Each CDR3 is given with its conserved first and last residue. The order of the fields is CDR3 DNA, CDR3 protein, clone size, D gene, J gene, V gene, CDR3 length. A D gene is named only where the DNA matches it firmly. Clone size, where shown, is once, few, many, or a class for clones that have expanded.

CDR3 DNA: TGTGCCATCAGTGAACCCGACAATCAGCCCCAGCATTTT
CDR3 protein: CAISEPDNQPQHF
clone size: NA
D gene: NA
J gene: TRBJ1-5
V gene: TRBV10-3
CDR3 length: 13

CDR3 DNA: TGTGCCAGCAGTCTGGGACCGATGAACACTGAAGCTTTCTTT
CDR3 protein: CASSLGPMNTEAFF
clone size: NA
D gene: NA
J gene: TRBJ1-1
V gene: TRBV28
CDR3 length: 14

CDR3 DNA: TGTGCCAGCAGCTTAGGTCGTCGCACAGATACGCAGTATTTT
CDR3 protein: CASSLGRRTDTQYF
clone size: few
D gene: NA
J gene: TRBJ2-3
V gene: TRBV7-8
CDR3 length: 14

CDR3 DNA: TGTGCCAGCAGTGAACAGGGCAATCAGCCCCAGCATTTT
CDR3 protein: CASSEQGNQPQHF
clone size: NA
D gene: NA
J gene: TRBJ1-5
V gene: TRBV6-1
CDR3 length: 13

CDR3 DNA: TGTGCCAGCAGGCCCCTACGGGGGGAGCTGTTTTTT
CDR3 protein: CASRPLRGELFF
clone size: NA
D gene: NA
J gene: TRBJ2-2
V gene: TRBV27
CDR3 length: 12

CDR3 DNA: TGTGCCAGCAGCCCAAGGGGGCTAGCGGGAGTTGAGACCCAGTACTTC
CDR3 protein: CASSPRGLAGVETQYF
clone size: once
D gene: TRBD2
J gene: TRBJ2-5
V gene: TRBV7-9
CDR3 length: 16

CDR3 DNA: TGTGCCAGCAGCTTATTAGGGGCGGGAACCCCAGATACGCAGTATTTT
CDR3 protein: CASSLLGAGTPDTQYF
clone size: many
D gene: NA
J gene: TRBJ2-3
V gene: TRBV11-2
CDR3 length: 16

CDR3 DNA: TGTGCCAGCAGCTTAACGGGACAGGGGTCGGTATCGGGTCAGCCCCAGCATTTT
CDR3 protein: CASSLTGQGSVSGQPQHF
clone size: few
D gene: TRBD1
J gene: TRBJ1-5
V gene: TRBV7-3
CDR3 length: 18

CDR3 DNA: TGTGCCAGCAGTTTACGGGGCTTAAGGACCGGGGAGCTGTTTTTT
CDR3 protein: CASSLRGLRTGELFF
clone size: once
D gene: NA
J gene: TRBJ2-2
V gene: TRBV28
CDR3 length: 15

CDR3 DNA: TGTGCCAGCAGCTTAGGGGGGCAAGCGGGAGGGTCAGATACGCAGTATTTT
CDR3 protein: CASSLGGQAGGSDTQYF
clone size: NA
D gene: TRBD2
J gene: TRBJ2-3
V gene: TRBV7-3
CDR3 length: 17

CDR3 DNA: TGTGCCAGCAGAAGCCAGCCCAATCAGCCCCAGCATTTT
CDR3 protein: CASRSQPNQPQHF
clone size: NA
D gene: NA
J gene: TRBJ1-5
V gene: TRBV2
CDR3 length: 13

CDR3 DNA: TGTGCCAGCAGCTTCAACAGGGGACAAGAGACCCAGTACTTC
CDR3 protein: CASSFNRGQETQYF
clone size: NA
D gene: TRBD1
J gene: TRBJ2-5
V gene: TRBV5-6
CDR3 length: 14

CDR3 DNA: TGTGCCAGCAGTCCCACACGGACTTCCTACGAGCAGTACTTC
CDR3 protein: CASSPTRTSYEQYF
clone size: few
D gene: NA
J gene: TRBJ2-7
V gene: TRBV5-6
CDR3 length: 14

CDR3 DNA: TGTGCCACCCGGGAGGGATCCTACAATGAGCAGTTCTTC
CDR3 protein: CATREGSYNEQFF
clone size: NA
D gene: TRBD2
J gene: TRBJ2-1
V gene: TRBV10-3
CDR3 length: 13

CDR3 DNA: TGTGCCAGCATCAGGACAGGGGGGTATGGCAATCAGCCCCAGCATTTT
CDR3 protein: CASIRTGGYGNQPQHF
clone size: NA
D gene: TRBD1
J gene: TRBJ1-5
V gene: TRBV28
CDR3 length: 16

CDR3 DNA: TGCAGCGTTCTAATCCGGGACACCTACTACGAGCAGTACTTC
CDR3 protein: CSVLIRDTYYEQYF
clone size: NA
D gene: NA
J gene: TRBJ2-7
V gene: TRBV29-1
CDR3 length: 14

CDR3 DNA: TGTGCCAGCAGACCCAGACTGACCCAAGAGACCCAGTACTTC
CDR3 protein: CASRPRLTQETQYF
clone size: NA
D gene: NA
J gene: TRBJ2-5
V gene: TRBV7-2
CDR3 length: 14

CDR3 DNA: TGTGCCAGCACCCGGACTGCGAACACCGGGGAGCTGTTTTTT
CDR3 protein: CASTRTANTGELFF
clone size: NA
D gene: NA
J gene: TRBJ2-2
V gene: TRBV7-3
CDR3 length: 14

CDR3 DNA: TGTGCCACCAGCAGAGGACAGGGCTATAGCAATCAGCCCCAGCATTTT
CDR3 protein: CATSRGQGYSNQPQHF
clone size: once
D gene: TRBD1
J gene: TRBJ1-5
V gene: TRBV15
CDR3 length: 16

CDR3 DNA: TGTGCCAGCAGTTACGGTGGGGAGACCCAGTACTTC
CDR3 protein: CASSYGGETQYF
clone size: NA
D gene: NA
J gene: TRBJ2-5
V gene: TRBV6-5
CDR3 length: 12

CDR3 DNA: TGTGCCAGCAGCATCGGGACTTTAGATACGCAGTATTTT
CDR3 protein: CASSIGTLDTQYF
clone size: NA
D gene: NA
J gene: TRBJ2-3
V gene: TRBV7-9
CDR3 length: 13

CDR3 DNA: TGTGCCAGCAGCACTCAGGGGAGAGATCAGCCCCAGCATTTT
CDR3 protein: CASSTQGRDQPQHF
clone size: NA
D gene: NA
J gene: TRBJ1-5
V gene: TRBV5-4
CDR3 length: 14

CDR3 DNA: TGTGCCAGCTCACCACAGGGGGATGACAAGTACTTC
CDR3 protein: CASSPQGDDKYF
clone size: NA
D gene: NA
J gene: TRBJ2-4
V gene: TRBV18
CDR3 length: 12